These 11 T cell receptor beta chains share one sample of origin, sequenced in a study of cytomegalovirus exposure and HLA in healthy donors. Use of 60 Vbeta and 13 Jbeta primers characterized the PCR. Sequencing used immunoSEQ multiplex PCR; TCRdb keeps in-frame clones, though not all of them. The sample has more than 200,000 clones; 82% are singletons. Sequenced input: PBMCs. The receptors were sampled from a man in his forties in good health and CMV-seropositive.

The chain employs TRBV5-4 and TRBJ2-5, with a tentative D call TRBD2 (6 bases). The CDR3 totals 15 residues. V lost 7 bases and J 0 bases, leaving 16 bases between the germline ends. The germline gives CDR1 SGHNT, CDR2 YYREEE (reference sequence). DNA of the CDR3: TGTGCCAGCCTTGAGGGCGGGGCGGACCAAGAGACCCAGTACTTC. Its translation is CASLEGGADQETQYF.

The CDR3 reads CASSRGAEAFF. CDR3 nucleotide sequence: TGTGCCAGCTCTAGAGGCGCTGAAGCTTTCTTT. J is TRBJ1-1 and V is TRBV18; D unresolved. There are 11 residues in the CDR3. With 6 bases removed from V and 6 bases from J, the gap between germline ends came to 8 bases. Germline V gene lookup returns CDR1 KGHSH and CDR2 LQKENI.

The J gene is TRBJ2-2, the V gene TRBV5-8; possibly TRBD1 for D (5 bases). V gave up 4 bases and J gave up 0 bases, with 10 bases separating them. There are 15 residues in the CDR3. CDR1 and CDR2 (germline): SGHTS, YDEGEE. The CDR3 DNA reads as TGTGCCAGCAGCGTACAGGACACGAACACCGGGGAGCTGTTTTTT. Residues: CASSVQDTNTGELFF.

The rearrangement uses TRBV7-9 and TRBJ2-3, with a tentative D call TRBD2 (6 bases). There are 16 residues in the CDR3. Trimming cost V 6 bases and J 0 bases, with 16 bases left between them. In germline, CDR1 is SEHNR, CDR2 FQNEAQ (reference sequence). In nucleotides, the CDR3 is TGTGCCAGCAGTTATATAACTAGCCTGAGCACAGATACGCAGTATTTT. Encoded protein: CASSYITSLSTDTQYF.

The chain uses TRBV4-1 and TRBJ1-1; 10 nucleotides agree with TRBD1. The trim removed 2 bases at V and 5 bases at J, leaving 5 bases unmatched. Germline CDR1 is MGHRA and CDR2 is YSYEKL. The CDR3 runs to 15 residues. Here the CDR3 reads CASSQWGTGETEAFF. The CDR3, as DNA: TGCGCCAGCAGCCAATGGGGGACAGGGGAAACTGAAGCTTTCTTT.

This clone was detected once. This chain links TRBV4-1 with TRBJ2-5; TRBD2 agrees at 12 bases. V was clipped by 4 bases and J by 5 bases; unmatched bases: 5. This CDR3 region has 15 residues. Germline V lookup: CDR1 MGHRA, CDR2 YSYEKL. DNA for the CDR3: TGCGCCAGCAGCCGCACTAGCGGGAGGATCGAGACCCAGTACTTC. Its translation: CASSRTSGRIETQYF.

This clone was seen more than once but under ten times. The rearrangement uses TRBV7-9 and TRBJ1-2, with a weak D call TRBD1 (5 bases). The V and J ends lost 2 bases and 0 bases respectively, with 13 bases between them. The germline gives CDR1 SEHNR, CDR2 FQNEAQ (reference sequence). The CDR3 has 16 amino acids. The CDR3 protein is CASSLPGQVPNYGYTF. Here the CDR3 DNA reads TGTGCCAGCAGCTTACCAGGGCAGGTTCCTAACTATGGCTACACCTTC.

The V call is TRBV7-2, the J call TRBJ2-6; D is unclear. Germline V lookup: CDR1 SGHTA, CDR2 FQGNSA. The V end was cut by 1 base, the J end by 4 bases, with 5 bases between. The CDR3 has 14 residues. The CDR3 DNA reads as TGTGCCAGCAGCTTAGGAGGAGGGGCCAACGTCCTGACTTTC. This sequence encodes CASSLGGGANVLTF.

The chain uses TRBV7-9 and TRBJ2-3; a weak D match, TRBD2 (5 bases). The V gene's germline CDR1 is SEHNR and CDR2 FQNEAQ (reference sequence). The CDR3 consists of 14 residues. V lost 5 bases, J lost 7 bases, and 16 bases lay in between. For the CDR3, the DNA is TGTGCCAGCAGCCCTGGCCGGGGTACTAATACGCAGTATTTT. This codes for CASSPGRGTNTQYF.

The chain links TRBV6-6 to TRBJ2-5; D perhaps matches TRBD2 (6 bases). The germline V gene encodes CDR1 MNHNY and CDR2 SVGAGI (reference sequence). With 10 bases removed from V and 1 base from J, the gap between germline ends came to 10 bases. The CDR3 totals 12 residues. Written as DNA, the CDR3 is TGTGCCACCGGAGGGTCCCAAGAGACCCAGTACTTC. It codes for CATGGSQETQYF.

The rearrangement links TRBV7-2 to TRBJ2-1; 9 bases fit TRBD2. The CDR3 has 15 amino acids. Germline CDR1 SGHTA, CDR2 FQGNSA. V gave up 5 bases and J gave up 5 bases; unmatched junction bases: 7. The CDR3 DNA sequence: TGTGCCAGCAGCCACGGACTAGCGCAAAACAATGAGCAGTTCTTC. The encoded protein is CASSHGLAQNNEQFF. Full variable domain (missing parts from reference TRBV7-2 and TRBJ2-1): GAGVSQSPSNKVTEKGKDVELRCDPISGHTALYWYRQSLGQGLEFLIYFQGNSAPDKSGLPSDRFSAERTGGSVSTLTIQRTQQEDSAVYLCASSHGLAQNNEQFFGPGTRLTVL.